This T cell receptor beta chain is from a study of immune cell composition in non-small cell lung cancer. Template was genomic DNA from frozen, unsorted single-cell suspensions. This clone came up once. No antigen is known for it. Here immunoSEQ multiplex PCR was the method, and the copy in TCRdb shows in-frame clones only, minus some. The sample consists of 7,500 to 9,000 clones, roughly 65% of them appearing once. Whole-study findings and limits: Lung adenocarcinomas had lower top 10 clone scores and clonality than squamous tumours.

Germline lookup yields CDR1 SGHAT and CDR2 FQDESV (reference sequence). Trimming at V came to 5 bases and at J to 5 bases, leaving 15 bases not matched to a gene. CDR3 length: 17 residues. This TCR derives from a human donor with non-small cell lung cancer. What was sequenced was lung tumor tissue. This sequence joins TRBV11-1 and TRBJ2-7; 10 bases map to TRBD1. This chain's CDR3 is CASSPNPRDRGVDEQYF. CDR3 DNA sequence: TGTGCCAGCAGCCCGAACCCCCGGGACAGGGGTGTTGACGAGCAGTACTTC.